The 22 T cell receptor beta chains below come from one sample, sequenced in a study of T cells in Graves' hyperthyroidism and ophthalmopathy. Template material for amplifying TCR beta CDR3 regions consisted of RNA transcripts. During a first-round RT-PCR of the TCR CDR3, the HTBI primer set was used. TCRdb fed the multiplex PCR reads into MiXCR, producing one record per CDR3 protein. The sample has a few hundred thousand distinct CDR3 sequences; about 20% are singletons. Sequencing was done on a sample of blood. All receptors derive from a young man with Graves' hyperthyroidism.

With regard to this clonotype: A junction end diverges from the germline sequence, so it may reflect a read error. The chain has TRBV5-1 and TRBJ1-1; 10 positions match TRBD1. CDR1 SGHRS and CDR2 YFSETQ come from the germline V gene. This CDR3 contains 13 residues. CDR3 nucleotides: TGCCCCAGCACTCAGGGACAGGGGAATGAAGCTTTCTTT. Its protein product is CPSTQGQGNEAFF.

This clonotype was seen many times. The rearrangement links TRBV20-1 to TRBJ1-1, with D perhaps TRBD1 (5 bases). V was trimmed by 6 bases and J by 7 bases, leaving 18 bases between them. The CDR3 is 13 residues long. Germline CDR1 DFQATT, CDR2 SNEGSKA (reference sequence). The CDR3: CSAHQTGRNEAFF. The CDR3 bases are TGCAGTGCCCATCAAACAGGACGGAATGAAGCTTTCTTT.

This clonotype was detected ten times or more. The rearrangement joins TRBV3-1 to TRBJ2-7; D remains ambiguous. The V and J ends lost 5 bases and 2 bases respectively, with 10 bases between them. The V gene's germline CDR1 is LGHDT and CDR2 YNNKEL (reference sequence). The CDR3 spans 13 residues. The CDR3, as DNA: TGTGCCAGCAGCGGCCCGGCCGCCTACGAGCAGTACTTC. This gives the protein CASSGPAAYEQYF.

This clonotype was seen many times. The DNA of the CDR3 is TGCGCCAGCAGCTTGGTATCCAGCGGGGGCGGTACTCCCTACGAGCAGTACTTC. This sequence encodes CASSLVSSGGGTPYEQYF. The rearrangement links TRBV5-1 to TRBJ2-7; 8 bases map to TRBD2. J was trimmed by 2 bases and V by 0 bases; bases with no gene match: 13. Germline assignment: CDR1 SGHRS and CDR2 YFSETQ. This CDR3 is 18 amino acids long. The full variable domain, in which reference TRBV5-1 and TRBJ2-7 provide the parts outside the CDR3, is KAGVTQTPRYLIKTRGQQVTLSCSPISGHRSVSWYQQTPGQGLQFLFEYFSETQRNKGNFPGRFSGRQFSNSRSEMNVSTLELGDSALYLCASSLVSSGGGTPYEQYFGPGTRLTVT.

This clonotype was seen many times. This CDR3 is CASSLGQGGGLVTEAFF. The DNA of the CDR3 is TGTGCCAGCAGCCTGGGACAGGGAGGAGGTTTGGTCACTGAAGCTTTCTTT. The chain is built from TRBV11-2 and TRBJ1-1; TRBD1 agrees at 9 bases. The trim removed 5 bases at V and 4 bases at J, leaving 14 bases unmatched. Germline CDR1 and CDR2: SGHAT and FQNNGV. The CDR3 runs to 17 residues. Filled out from reference TRBV11-2 and TRBJ1-1, the complete variable domain reads EAGVAQSPRYKIIEKRQSVAFWCNPISGHATLYWYQQILGQGPKLLIQFQNNGVVDDSQLPKDRFSAERLKGVDSTLKIQPAKLEDSAVYLCASSLGQGGGLVTEAFFGQGTRLTVV.

This clonotype was observed a few times. The chain is built from TRBV3-1 and TRBJ1-2; D unresolved. V was cut by 5 bases and J by 5 bases, with 12 bases left in between. CDR1 is LGHDT and CDR2 is YNNKEL in the germline V gene (reference sequence). The CDR3 spans 13 residues. CDR3 DNA sequence: TGTGCCAGCAGCACAGCCTTTGGGTATGGCTACACCTTC. The encoded protein is CASSTAFGYGYTF.

This clonotype was observed at least ten times. This chain connects TRBV29-1 to TRBJ1-1, with 9 positions matching TRBD1. The trim removed 4 bases at V and 6 bases at J, leaving 3 bases unmatched. This CDR3 spans 12 amino acids. Germline CDR1 reads SQVTM; CDR2 reads ANQGSEA. The CDR3 sequence: CSVAGQGAEAFF. In DNA, the CDR3 is TGCAGCGTTGCGGGACAGGGAGCTGAAGCTTTCTTT.

There are a few counts of this clonotype. This chain uses TRBV11-1 with TRBJ2-2; 10 nucleotides match TRBD1. The ends lost 5 bases at V and 1 base at J; junction bases unmatched: 7. The CDR3 spans 17 residues. Germline assignment: CDR1 SGHAT and CDR2 FQDESV (reference sequence). The CDR3 DNA reads TGTGCCAGCAGCCCTGGGGGGGACAGGGGGAACACCGGGGAGCTGTTTTTT. This encodes CASSPGGDRGNTGELFF. Combining the CDR3 with reference TRBV11-1 and TRBJ2-2 gives the whole variable domain EAEVAQSPRYKITEKSQAVAFWCDPISGHATLYWYRQILGQGPELLVQFQDESVVDDSQLPKDRFSAERLKGVDSTLKIQPAELGDSAMYLCASSPGGDRGNTGELFFGEGSRLTVL.

This clonotype was counted ten times or more. CDR3 protein: CASSLERVTEAFF. CDR3 nucleotide sequence: TGTGCCAGCAGCTTAGAGCGGGTAACTGAAGCTTTCTTT. This chain joins TRBV11-3 and TRBJ1-1; D gene uncertain. The CDR3 is made up of 13 amino acids. CDR1 SGHNT and CDR2 YENEEA come from the germline V gene. The V end lost 0 bases, the J end lost 5 bases, and 7 bases lay between the germline ends.

V and J are TRBV13 and TRBJ2-7; 7 nucleotides match TRBD2. V shed 4 bases and J 1 base; nucleotides not matched to a gene: 7. Germline V gene lookup returns CDR1 PRHDT and CDR2 FYEKMQ (reference sequence). The CDR3 contains 15 residues. The CDR3: CASSSGRERSYEQYF. In DNA, the CDR3 is TGTGCCAGCAGCTCCGGGCGGGAGAGATCCTACGAGCAGTACTTC.

This clonotype was seen at least ten times. The V and J genes are TRBV12-5 and TRBJ1-1; a possible D gene is TRBD1 (5 bases). Trimming left V 1 base short and J 5 bases short, with 11 bases between. The germline CDR1 and CDR2 sequences are LGHNT and FRNRAP. This CDR3 region has 14 residues. The CDR3, as DNA: TGTGCTAGTGGTTTGGGACAGAGCCCAACTGAAGCTTTCTTT. Amino acid sequence: CASGLGQSPTEAFF.

This chain connects TRBV6-1 to TRBJ1-1; a weak D match, TRBD1 (6 bases). This CDR3 is 13 amino acids long. From germline, CDR1 is MNHNS and CDR2 SASEGT. Trimming took off 4 bases at V and 7 bases at J, with 13 bases between the two ends. The CDR3 sequence is CASSGSDSGEAFF. As DNA, the CDR3 is TGTGCCAGCAGTGGGTCGGACAGCGGTGAAGCTTTCTTT.

With regard to this clonotype: A junction end diverges from the germline sequence, so it may reflect a read error. This chain joins TRBV4-2 and TRBJ2-2; 7 nucleotides line up with TRBD2. CDR1 and CDR2 (germline): LGHNA, YNFKEQ. The CDR3 sequence is 14 residues long. The CDR3 loop reads CASSGRKLSGELLF. The CDR3 nucleotides read TGTGCCAGCAGTGGGCGGAAGTTGAGCGGGGAGCTGTTGTTT.

The genes are TRBV3-1 and TRBJ1-1; TRBD1 might be the D (5 bases). Deletions cut 0 bases from V and 2 bases from J, with 19 bases between. This CDR3 is built from 18 residues. Germline V gives CDR1 LGHDT, CDR2 YNNKEL (reference sequence). The chain's CDR3 is CASSQDRGTGVRNTEAFF. In DNA form, the CDR3 reads TGTGCCAGCAGCCAAGATCGCGGGACTGGGGTACGCAACACTGAAGCTTTCTTT.

This clonotype was counted at least ten times. J is TRBJ1-3 and V is TRBV7-8, with D unresolved. The CDR3 spans 17 residues. Germline CDR1 is SGHVS and CDR2 is FQNEAQ. The V end was cut by 2 bases, the J end by 0 bases, with 14 bases between. CDR3 in amino acids: CASSLRLSGYSGNTIYF. CDR3 sequence (DNA): TGTGCCAGCAGCTTAAGGTTGTCCGGCTACTCTGGAAACACCATATATTTT.

This clonotype was seen only a few times. This chain uses TRBV6-2 or TRBV6-3 with TRBJ1-5; 8 bases align to TRBD1. Germline values: CDR1 MNHEY, CDR2 SVGEGT. The CDR3 contains 18 residues. V shed 2 bases, J shed 6 bases, and the junction held 15 bases outside the gene matches. The chain's CDR3 is CASSYPKTGGSSSQPQHF. DNA of the CDR3: TGTGCCAGCAGTTACCCAAAAACAGGGGGATCCTCAAGTCAGCCCCAGCATTTT.

In this sample, this clonotype turned up many times. J is TRBJ1-5 and V is TRBV6-1; 7 positions match TRBD1. The germline CDR1 and CDR2 sequences are MNHNS and SASEGT. The CDR3 sequence is 15 residues long. The trim removed 5 bases at V and 4 bases at J, leaving 8 bases unmatched. CDR3 residues: CASSPRGGMNQPQHF. The CDR3 DNA is TGTGCCAGCAGTCCCAGGGGGGGTATGAATCAGCCCCAGCATTTT.

The chain joins TRBV19 to TRBJ1-5; the D gene is possibly TRBD1 (6 bases). Germline V gives CDR1 LNHDA, CDR2 SQIVND (reference sequence). The CDR3 is made up of 15 amino acids. V gave up 7 bases and J gave up 6 bases, with 19 bases separating them. The CDR3 nucleotides are TGTGCCAGTACTCCTGCAGGGGCGCTGCGTCAGCCCCAGCATTTT. This translates into CASTPAGALRQPQHF.

The J gene is TRBJ2-5, the V gene TRBV7-3; TRBD2 aligns across 7 bases. V trimming: 5 bases; J trimming: 7 bases; junction bases outside the gene matches: 10. Germline V lookup: CDR1 SGHTA, CDR2 FQGTGA. The CDR3 runs to 14 residues. Written as DNA, the CDR3 is TGTGCCAGCAGCCCCAGCGGGGACCAGGGGACCCAGTACTTC. It is translated as CASSPSGDQGTQYF.

This clonotype has at least ten counts. Because it lacks the conserved phenylalanine or tryptophan at the end, this CDR3 is likely a read error. The V and J genes are TRBV12-3 or TRBV12-4 and TRBJ1-1, with a tentative D call TRBD1 (6 bases). The CDR3 has 13 amino acids. Deletions cut 3 bases from V and 5 bases from J, with 10 bases between. The chain's CDR3 is CASSLGGATEAFL. CDR3 nucleotide sequence: TGTGCCAGCAGTTTGGGGGGCGCGACTGAAGCTTTCCTT.

Worth noting for this clonotype: A read error is likely, as this CDR3 ends without the conserved phenylalanine or tryptophan. The chain joins TRBV7-8 to TRBJ1-3; no reliable D call. Trimming took 5 bases from V and 0 from J, leaving 11 bases between them. From germline, CDR1 is SGHVS and CDR2 FQNEAQ. CDR3 size: 15 residues. The CDR3 here is CASSAYRSSGNTIYV. In DNA, the CDR3 is TGTGCCAGCAGCGCCTACAGATCCTCTGGAAACACCATATATGTT.

This clonotype has a count of ten or more. The V gene is TRBV20-1, the J gene TRBJ1-5, with D possibly TRBD1 on 5 matching bases. This CDR3 region has 15 residues. Germline lookup yields CDR1 DFQATT and CDR2 SNEGSKA (reference sequence). V was trimmed by 5 bases and J by 4 bases, leaving 18 bases between them. The CDR3 coding sequence is TGCAGTGCTTCGGACACCACTAAGAGGAATCAGCCCCAGCATTTT. Translated: CSASDTTKRNQPQHF.